The 20 T cell receptor beta chains given below trace back to one sample, sequenced in a study of blood T cell repertoires in COVID-19. TCRdb's copy holds only in-frame clones and misses some; the assay was immunoSEQ multiplex PCR. This sample yields more than 200,000 clones, of which more than 75% are seen a single time; approximately 5.9% belongs to the top ten. Input material: peripheral blood. The receptors derive from an elderly man with acute or convalescent COVID-19.

The rearrangement uses TRBV29-1 and TRBJ1-2; possibly TRBD1 for D (5 bases). The V end lost 7 bases, the J end lost 0 bases, and 15 bases lay between the germline ends. The germline V gene has CDR1 SQVTM and CDR2 ANQGSEA. The CDR3 runs 14 residues. The CDR3, as DNA: TGCAGCGGGCTCGACAGAGGTTCTAACTATGGCTACACCTTC. Translated, it gives CSGLDRGSNYGYTF.

This chain connects TRBV5-1 to TRBJ2-1; TRBD2 agrees at 9 bases. V shed 4 bases, J shed 7 bases, and the junction held 9 bases outside the gene matches. The CDR3 is made up of 15 amino acids. From germline, CDR1 is SGHRS and CDR2 YFSETQ. The CDR3 loop is CASSPPLAGKNEQFF. CDR3 in DNA: TGCGCCAGCAGCCCGCCCCTAGCGGGAAAGAATGAGCAGTTCTTC.

This clone showed up just once. The chain is built from TRBV24-1 and TRBJ2-3, with 13 bases aligning to TRBD2. CDR1 and CDR2 (germline): KGHDR, SFDVKD. Trimming at V came to 4 bases and at J to 5 bases, leaving 5 bases not matched to a gene. The CDR3 is 16 residues long. The CDR3 DNA sequence: TGTGCCACCAGTGACGCCGGGACTAGCGGGGTAGATACGCAGTATTTT. As protein: CATSDAGTSGVDTQYF.

J is TRBJ1-5 and V is TRBV19, with a weak D call TRBD1 (6 bases). The CDR3 runs to 14 residues. The V end lost 6 bases, the J end lost 5 bases, and 14 bases lay between the germline ends. Germline V lookup: CDR1 LNHDA, CDR2 SQIVND (reference sequence). CDR3 sequence (DNA): TGTGCCAGTAGCCAACAGGGCGGTGATCAGCCCCAGCATTTT. Its translation: CASSQQGGDQPQHF.

This chain joins TRBV18 and TRBJ2-3; 10 bases are shared with TRBD2. This CDR3 is built from 18 residues. Trimming at V came to 4 bases and at J to 6 bases, leaving 16 bases not matched to a gene. CDR1 is KGHSH and CDR2 is LQKENI in the germline V gene. The CDR3 reads CASSRSDASGRVSDTQYF. CDR3 coding DNA: TGTGCCAGCTCACGATCAGACGCTAGCGGGAGAGTGTCGGATACGCAGTATTTT.

This clone appeared once. The chain links TRBV24-1 to TRBJ2-1; TRBD2 agrees at 14 bases. The germline V gene has CDR1 KGHDR and CDR2 SFDVKD. J lost 10 bases, V lost 10 bases, and 8 bases had no gene match. The CDR3 is 14 residues long. This chain's CDR3 is CATRGTSGSGEQFF. The CDR3 DNA reads as TGTGCCACTAGGGGGACTAGCGGGAGCGGGGAGCAGTTCTTC.

This clone occurred once. This chain joins TRBV12-3 or TRBV12-4 and TRBJ1-2; D is undetermined. Trimming cost V 3 bases and J 8 bases, with 10 bases left between them. This CDR3 has 12 amino acids. The CDR3 protein is CASSFGVEGYTF. DNA of the CDR3: TGTGCCAGCAGTTTCGGTGTGGAGGGCTACACCTTC.

This clone was observed once. The genes are TRBV20-1 and TRBJ1-4; possibly TRBD1 for D (5 bases). Looked up from germline, CDR1 is DFQATT and CDR2 is SNEGSKA (reference sequence). The CDR3 sequence is 14 residues long. With 4 bases removed from V and 8 bases from J, the gap between germline ends came to 17 bases. For the CDR3, the DNA is TGCAGTGCTATTGAAGGGGAACGGTACGAAAAACTGTTTTTT. Translating gives CSAIEGERYEKLFF.

The chain recombines TRBV4-1 with TRBJ2-7; 7 positions agree with TRBD2. V shed 0 bases and J 4 bases; nucleotides not matched to a gene: 6. Germline CDR1 and CDR2: MGHRA and YSYEKL. CDR3 length: 15 amino acids. CDR3 in amino acids: CASSQDPAGYYEQYF. The CDR3 bases are TGCGCCAGCAGCCAAGATCCAGCGGGATATTACGAGCAGTACTTC.

The genes are TRBV7-6 and TRBJ2-2; no firm D call. The V gene lost 2 bases and the J gene lost 6 bases, with 16 bases spanning the gap. CDR1 and CDR2 from the germline V gene are SGHVS and FNYEAQ. There are 16 residues in the CDR3. This CDR3 reads CASSLLSPAIAGELFF. DNA of the CDR3: TGTGCCAGCAGCTTACTAAGTCCCGCCATAGCCGGGGAGCTGTTTTTT.

This sequence joins TRBV27 and TRBJ1-2; D is unclear. The CDR3 runs to 13 residues. The germline V gene encodes CDR1 MNHEY and CDR2 SMNVEV (reference sequence). Between the trimmed V and J ends, which lost 3 bases and 7 bases, there was a span of 12 bases. The CDR3 nucleotides are TGTGCCAGCAGTTTTCGACAAGATAGTGGCTACACCTTC. Translating gives CASSFRQDSGYTF.

The chain employs TRBV7-2 and TRBJ1-2, with D tentatively TRBD1 (5 bases). V was trimmed by 2 bases and J by 6 bases, leaving 13 bases between them. This CDR3 spans 14 amino acids. Germline V CDR1 and CDR2: SGHTA, FQGNSA. CDR3 sequence: CASSLLGRGDGYTF. The CDR3 DNA reads as TGTGCCAGCAGCTTATTGGGACGGGGGGATGGCTACACCTTC.

The chain has TRBV4-1 and TRBJ2-7, with 7 bases identical to TRBD2. Germline V gives CDR1 MGHRA, CDR2 YSYEKL. Losses at the gene ends were 1 base for V and 1 base for J; bases not matched to a gene: 1. This CDR3 has 14 residues. CDR3 DNA sequence: TGCGCCAGCAGCCAAGTGGGACTATCCTACGAGCAGTACTTC. Translated, it gives CASSQVGLSYEQYF.

This clone was detected only a few times. The genes are TRBV6-5 and TRBJ1-1; 9 bases map to TRBD1. Germline V CDR1 and CDR2: MNHEY, SVGAGI. J lost 2 bases, V lost 6 bases, and 4 bases had no gene match. The CDR3 runs to 14 residues. For the CDR3, the DNA is TGTGCCAGCAGGATGGACAGGGGCAACACTGAAGCTTTCTTT. It is translated as CASRMDRGNTEAFF.

The rearrangement links TRBV6-5 to TRBJ1-5; D gene unclear. Germline-derived CDR1 and CDR2 are MNHEY and SVGAGI. This CDR3 has 13 amino acids. V was clipped by 10 bases and J by 3 bases, with 13 bases between them. The CDR3 here is CATRGGLNQPQHF. The CDR3 DNA sequence: TGTGCCACCCGTGGCGGCCTCAATCAGCCCCAGCATTTT.

The V call is TRBV6-1, the J call TRBJ2-1; D is perhaps TRBD2 (5 bases). CDR1 is MNHNS, CDR2 SASEGT, per germline. The length of the CDR3 is 12 residues. Trimming took 2 bases from V and 7 from J, leaving 6 bases between them. CDR3: CASSERGNEQFF. The CDR3 DNA reads as TGTGCCAGCAGTGAACGGGGTAATGAGCAGTTCTTC.

The chain carries TRBV28 and TRBJ1-1, with a tentative D call TRBD1 (6 bases). Germline V gene lookup returns CDR1 MDHEN and CDR2 SYDVKM. The CDR3 has 13 amino acids. The V end lost 5 bases, the J end lost 5 bases, and 12 bases lay between the germline ends. The CDR3 DNA sequence: TGTGCCAGCAGTATACAGGGCAGAACTGAAGCTTTCTTT. Protein: CASSIQGRTEAFF.

V is TRBV5-6 and J is TRBJ1-2; no firm D call. Germline CDR1 SGHDT, CDR2 YYEEEE. This CDR3 is built from 17 residues. The V end lost 4 bases, the J end lost 8 bases, and 27 bases lay between the germline ends. The CDR3 DNA reads TGTGCCAGCAGCCCTATAGGAGGGATACTTCAAACTTGGGGCTACACCTTC. Translating gives CASSPIGGILQTWGYTF. Drawing the rest from reference TRBV5-6 and TRBJ1-2, the complete variable domain is DAGVTQSPTHLIKTRGQQVTLRCSPKSGHDTVSWYQQALGQGPQFIFQYYEEEERQRGNFPDRFSGHQFPNYSSELNVNALLLGDSALYLCASSPIGGILQTWGYTFGSGTRLTVV.

This clone was counted a few times. This chain connects TRBV5-4 to TRBJ2-7, with 9 bases that match TRBD1. Germline V gene lookup returns CDR1 SGHNT and CDR2 YYREEE (reference sequence). The ends lost 3 bases at V and 4 bases at J; junction bases unmatched: 8. The CDR3 is 15 residues long. The CDR3 protein is CASSSGQGKSYEQYF. In nucleotides, the CDR3 is TGTGCCAGCAGCTCAGGACAGGGGAAATCTTACGAGCAGTACTTC.

The chain's CDR3 is CAWTHSGTEQFF. The CDR3 DNA reads as TGTGCCTGGACCCATAGCGGGACCGAGCAGTTCTTC. The V and J genes are TRBV30 and TRBJ2-1; the match to TRBD2 covers 8 bases. The germline V gene has CDR1 GTSNPN and CDR2 SVGIG (reference sequence). The length of the CDR3 is 12 residues. After removal of 4 bases from V and 10 bases from J, the junction contained 6 bases not matched to a gene.